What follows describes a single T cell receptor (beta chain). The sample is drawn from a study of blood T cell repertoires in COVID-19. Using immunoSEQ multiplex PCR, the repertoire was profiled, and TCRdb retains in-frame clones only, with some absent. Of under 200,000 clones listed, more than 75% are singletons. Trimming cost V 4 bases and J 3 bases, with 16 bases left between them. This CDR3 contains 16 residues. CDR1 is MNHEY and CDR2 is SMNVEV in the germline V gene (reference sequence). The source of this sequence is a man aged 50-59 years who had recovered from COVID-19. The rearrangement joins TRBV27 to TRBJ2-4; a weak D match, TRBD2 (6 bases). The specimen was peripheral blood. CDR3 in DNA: TGTGCCAGCAGTTCGATCGGGACCGGGGGCAAAAACATTCAGTACTTC. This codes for CASSSIGTGGKNIQYF.